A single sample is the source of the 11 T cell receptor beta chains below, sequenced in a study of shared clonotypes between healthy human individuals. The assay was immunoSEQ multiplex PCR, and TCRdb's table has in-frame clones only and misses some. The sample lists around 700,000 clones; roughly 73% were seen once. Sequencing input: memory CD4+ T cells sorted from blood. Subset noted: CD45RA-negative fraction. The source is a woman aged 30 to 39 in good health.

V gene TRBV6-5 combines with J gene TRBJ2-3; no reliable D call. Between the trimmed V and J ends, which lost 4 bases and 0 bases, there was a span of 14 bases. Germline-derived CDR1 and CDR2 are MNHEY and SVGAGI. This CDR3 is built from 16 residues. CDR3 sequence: CASSFDRYRSTDTQYF. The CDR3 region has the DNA TGTGCCAGCAGTTTTGACCGCTACCGGAGCACAGATACGCAGTATTTT.

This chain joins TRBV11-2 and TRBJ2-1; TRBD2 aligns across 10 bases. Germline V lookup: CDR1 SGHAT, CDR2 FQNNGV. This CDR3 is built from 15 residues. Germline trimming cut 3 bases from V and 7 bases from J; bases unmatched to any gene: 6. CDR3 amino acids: CASSLSSGSRNEQFF. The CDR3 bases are TGTGCCAGCAGCTTGTCTAGCGGGAGTAGGAATGAGCAGTTCTTC. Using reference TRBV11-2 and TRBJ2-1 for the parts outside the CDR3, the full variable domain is EAGVAQSPRYKIIEKRQSVAFWCNPISGHATLYWYQQILGQGPKLLIQFQNNGVVDDSQLPKDRFSAERLKGVDSTLKIQPAKLEDSAVYLCASSLSSGSRNEQFFGPGTRLTVL.

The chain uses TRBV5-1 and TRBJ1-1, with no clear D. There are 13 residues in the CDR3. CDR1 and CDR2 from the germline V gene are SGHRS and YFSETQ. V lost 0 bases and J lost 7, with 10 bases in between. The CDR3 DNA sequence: TGCGCCAGCAGCTTGGCGACGGCATTTGAAGCTTTCTTT. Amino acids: CASSLATAFEAFF.

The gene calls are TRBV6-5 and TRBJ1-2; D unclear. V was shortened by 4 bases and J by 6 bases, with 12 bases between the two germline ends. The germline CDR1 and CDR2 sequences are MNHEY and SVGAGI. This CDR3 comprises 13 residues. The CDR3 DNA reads TGTGCCAGCAGTTCTACCCCCCTGGATGGCTACACCTTC. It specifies CASSSTPLDGYTF.

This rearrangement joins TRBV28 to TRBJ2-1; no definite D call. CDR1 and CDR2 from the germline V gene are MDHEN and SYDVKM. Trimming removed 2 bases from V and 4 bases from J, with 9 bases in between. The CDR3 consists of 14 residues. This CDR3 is CASSLIAEYNEQFF. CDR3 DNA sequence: TGTGCCAGCAGTTTAATCGCGGAGTACAATGAGCAGTTCTTC.

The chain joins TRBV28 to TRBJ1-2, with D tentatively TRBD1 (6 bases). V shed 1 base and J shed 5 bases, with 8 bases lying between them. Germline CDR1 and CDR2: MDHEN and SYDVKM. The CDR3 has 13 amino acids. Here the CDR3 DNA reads TGTGCCAGCAGTTTATCAGGGGTTTATGGCTACACCTTC. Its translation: CASSLSGVYGYTF.

In DNA form, the CDR3 reads TGTGCCAGCAGTCTTGACGCATGGGCTAACTATGGCTACACCTTC. Its translation: CASSLDAWANYGYTF. The chain is built from TRBV6-5 and TRBJ1-2; D is ambiguous. The V gene's germline CDR1 is MNHEY and CDR2 SVGAGI. Trimming pared 5 bases from V and 0 bases from J, leaving 13 bases between. The CDR3 has 15 residues.

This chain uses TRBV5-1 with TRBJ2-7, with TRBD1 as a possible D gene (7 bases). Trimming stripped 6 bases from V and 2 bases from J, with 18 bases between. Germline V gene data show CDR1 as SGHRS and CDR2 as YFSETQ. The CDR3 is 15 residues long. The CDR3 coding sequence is TGCGCCAGCAAGGGAGGAGGGACAGCTGCCTACGAGCAGTACTTC. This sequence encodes CASKGGGTAAYEQYF. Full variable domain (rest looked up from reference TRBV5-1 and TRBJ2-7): KAGVTQTPRYLIKTRGQQVTLSCSPISGHRSVSWYQQTPGQGLQFLFEYFSETQRNKGNFPGRFSGRQFSNSRSEMNVSTLELGDSALYLCASKGGGTAAYEQYFGPGTRLTVT.

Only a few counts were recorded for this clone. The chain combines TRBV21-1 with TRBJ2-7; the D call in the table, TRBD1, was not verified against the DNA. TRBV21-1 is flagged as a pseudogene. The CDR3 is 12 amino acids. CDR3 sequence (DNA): TGTGCCAGCAGCCCCGACAAGTACGAGCAGTACTTC. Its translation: CASSPDKYEQYF.

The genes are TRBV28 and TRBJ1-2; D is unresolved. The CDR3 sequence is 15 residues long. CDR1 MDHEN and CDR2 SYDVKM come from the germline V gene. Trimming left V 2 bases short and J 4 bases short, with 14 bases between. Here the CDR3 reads CASSLIPGKAYGYTF. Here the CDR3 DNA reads TGTGCCAGCAGTTTAATTCCGGGGAAGGCCTATGGCTACACCTTC.

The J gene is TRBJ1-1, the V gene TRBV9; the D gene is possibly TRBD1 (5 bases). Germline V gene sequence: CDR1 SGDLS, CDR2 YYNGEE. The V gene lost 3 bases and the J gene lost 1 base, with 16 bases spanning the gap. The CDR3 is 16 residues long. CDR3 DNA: TGTGCCAGCAGCGCCGGGACGGCGGGAAGGAACACTGAAGCTTTCTTT. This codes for CASSAGTAGRNTEAFF.